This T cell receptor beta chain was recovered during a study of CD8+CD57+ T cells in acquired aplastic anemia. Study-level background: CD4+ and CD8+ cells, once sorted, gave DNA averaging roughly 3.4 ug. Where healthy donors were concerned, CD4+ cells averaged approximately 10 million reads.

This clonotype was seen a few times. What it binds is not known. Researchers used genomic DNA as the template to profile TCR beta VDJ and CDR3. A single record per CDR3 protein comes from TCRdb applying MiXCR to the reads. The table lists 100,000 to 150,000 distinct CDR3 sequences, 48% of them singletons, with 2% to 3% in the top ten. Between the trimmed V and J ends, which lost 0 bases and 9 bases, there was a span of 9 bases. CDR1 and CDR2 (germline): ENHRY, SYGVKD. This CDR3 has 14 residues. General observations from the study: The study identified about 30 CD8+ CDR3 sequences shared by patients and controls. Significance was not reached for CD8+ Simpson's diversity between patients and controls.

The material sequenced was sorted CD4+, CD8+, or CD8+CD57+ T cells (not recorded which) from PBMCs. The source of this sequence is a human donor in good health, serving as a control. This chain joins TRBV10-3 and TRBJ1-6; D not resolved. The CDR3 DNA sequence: TGTGCCATCAGTGAGTCGAATCCTACTTCACCCCTCCACTTT. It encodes CAISESNPTSPLHF.